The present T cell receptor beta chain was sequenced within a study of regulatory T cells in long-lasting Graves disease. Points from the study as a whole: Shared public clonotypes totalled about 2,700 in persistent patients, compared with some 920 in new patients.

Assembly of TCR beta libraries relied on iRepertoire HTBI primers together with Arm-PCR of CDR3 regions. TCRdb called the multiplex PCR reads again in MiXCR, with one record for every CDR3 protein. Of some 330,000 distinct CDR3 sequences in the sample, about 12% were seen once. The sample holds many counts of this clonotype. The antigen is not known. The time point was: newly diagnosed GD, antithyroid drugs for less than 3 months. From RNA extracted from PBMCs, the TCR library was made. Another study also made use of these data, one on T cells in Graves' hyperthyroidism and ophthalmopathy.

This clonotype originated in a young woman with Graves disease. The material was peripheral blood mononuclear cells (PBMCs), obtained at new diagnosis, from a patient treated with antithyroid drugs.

The CDR3 reads CASSLGPLYGYTF. The CDR3 nucleotides read TGTGCCAGCAGCTTGGGACCGCTATATGGCTACACCTTC. The chain links TRBV6-1 to TRBJ1-2; possible D gene TRBD1, 5 bases. The length of the CDR3 is 13 residues. V lost 6 bases and J lost 5, with 13 bases in between. Germline values: CDR1 MNHNS, CDR2 SASEGT.